The source of this TCR beta chain is a study of regulatory T cells in long-lasting Graves disease. Assembly of TCR beta libraries relied on iRepertoire HTBI primers together with Arm-PCR of CDR3 regions. Each CDR3 protein is one row after TCRdb ran MiXCR on the multiplex PCR reads. The sample lists 650,000 to 700,000 distinct CDR3 sequences, about 30% occurring once. In this sample, this clonotype turned up a few times. Its antigen is as yet unknown. The time point is: persistent/refractory GD, antithyroid drugs over 5 years with positive TRAb. Generation of the TCR library employed RNA extracted from PBMCs. Overall study findings and caveats: The analysis examined peripheral blood only and excluded thyroid tissue.

V lost 6 bases, J lost 2 bases, and 15 bases stayed unmatched. Germline V gene sequence: CDR1 SNHLY, CDR2 FYNNEI. This CDR3 has 17 amino acids. The clonotype originates from a female donor with Graves disease. The chain recombines TRBV2 with TRBJ1-1; 7 nucleotides align to TRBD1. Sequenced here: peripheral blood mononuclear cells (PBMCs), sampled when the disease was refractory, from a patient treated with antithyroid drugs. This CDR3 is CASSQPRTGTVNTEAFF. CDR3 coding DNA: TGTGCCAGCAGCCAACCCCGGACCGGGACAGTTAACACTGAAGCTTTCTTT. Using reference TRBV2 and TRBJ1-1 for the parts outside the CDR3, the full variable domain is EPEVTQTPSHQVTQMGQEVILRCVPISNHLYFYWYRQILGQKVEFLVSFYNNEISEKSEIFDDQFSVERPDGSNFTLKIRSTKLEDSAMYFCASSQPRTGTVNTEAFFGQGTRLTVV.